This T cell receptor beta chain was obtained from a study of identical twins. Study findings and constraints: There was an excess of low generation probability in the out-of-frame alpha sequences that twins shared.

This clonotype was found a few times. Its target is not known. Each CDR3 protein is one row after TCRdb ran MiXCR on the 5' RACE reads. The sample gives hundreds of thousands of distinct CDR3 sequences, more than 9% of which show up once; 7.2% is in the top ten. There were only healthy Caucasians among the donors. The V gene lost 8 bases and the J gene lost 0 bases, with 5 bases spanning the gap. The CDR3 is 11 residues long. Germline lookup yields CDR1 SGHVS and CDR2 FQNEAQ. The sample was also reused in another study, on yellow fever vaccine responses in identical twins.

The chain links TRBV7-8 to TRBJ2-7; D gene ambiguous. This TCR came from a woman aged 18-29 years in good health. Sequenced: CD8+ T cells sorted from blood. Here the CDR3 DNA reads TGTGCCAGCCAGAACTCCTACGAGCAGTACGTC. Protein: CASQNSYEQYV.